Listed below are T cell receptor beta chains from one sample, sequenced in a study of blood T cell repertoires in COVID-19. Some clones are missing from TCRdb's copy, which holds only in-frame ones; the method was immunoSEQ multiplex PCR. In the table there are 200,000 to 250,000 clones, 65% to 90% of which are singletons. The sequencing input was peripheral blood. The source is a man in his fifties with COVID-19, enrolled during active disease. Both conserved end residues are part of each CDR3. D genes are given only for firm matches. For some rows the clone size is stated as once, few or many, or as a class when expanded; others skip it.

>TRBV29-1|-|TRBD2|TRBJ2-7
CSVTLLIPGLADYEQYF
TGCAGCGTGACACTTCTAATTCCGGGACTAGCCGACTACGAGCAGTACTTC
>TRBV19|-|TRBD1|TRBJ2-6
CASSLQGSPGANVLTF
TGTGCCAGTAGTCTACAGGGGTCCCCTGGGGCCAACGTCCTGACTTTC
>TRBV9|-|TRBD2|TRBJ2-7
CASSPRLADSYEQYF
TGTGCCAGCAGCCCCCGACTAGCGGATAGCTACGAGCAGTACTTC
>TRBV10-3|-|TRBD2|TRBJ2-3
CAISEREGKGTDTQYF
TGTGCCATCAGTGAAAGGGAGGGCAAGGGCACAGATACGCAGTATTTT
>TRBV7-9|-|-|TRBJ1-4
CASSSRVLATNEKLFF
TGTGCCAGCAGCTCCAGGGTTCTTGCAACTAATGAAAAACTGTTTTTT
>TRBV5-1|-|-|TRBJ1-2
CASSFQGGGNYGYTF
TGCGCCAGCAGCTTTCAGGGAGGTGGTAACTATGGCTACACCTTC
>TRBV4-1|-|-|TRBJ1-5
CASSQDIRVRQPQHF
TGCGCCAGCAGCCAAGATATCAGGGTTCGGCAGCCCCAGCATTTT
>TRBV7-2|-|TRBD2|TRBJ2-5
CASGTSGGDQETQYF
TGTGCCAGTGGGACTAGCGGGGGGGATCAAGAGACCCAGTACTTC
>TRBV7-2|once|TRBD1|TRBJ2-3
CASSLGDRATDTQYF
TGTGCCAGCAGCTTAGGGGACAGGGCCACAGATACGCAGTATTTT
>TRBV3-1/TRBV3-2|-|-|TRBJ2-7
CASSRGGSGISYEQYF
TGTGCCAGCAGCCGGGGCGGTTCAGGGATCTCCTACGAGCAGTACTTC
>TRBV5-1|once|-|TRBJ2-2
CASSYTGFTGELFF
TGCGCCAGCAGCTATACAGGGTTCACCGGGGAGCTGTTTTTT
>TRBV4-2|few|-|TRBJ1-5
CASSQDLAGSNQPQHF
TGTGCCAGCAGCCAAGATCTTGCAGGAAGCAATCAGCCCCAGCATTTT
>TRBV4-1|few|TRBD1|TRBJ1-5
CASSEAGGWQPQHF
TGCGCCAGCAGCGAAGCAGGGGGTTGGCAGCCCCAGCATTTT
>TRBV3-1/TRBV3-2|once|TRBD1|TRBJ1-5
CASSQGTGGQPQHF
TGTGCCAGCAGCCAAGGGACAGGGGGGCAGCCCCAGCATTTT
>TRBV29-1|-|-|TRBJ2-2
CSVEESGSLGELFF
TGCAGCGTTGAAGAATCCGGGTCTCTCGGGGAGCTGTTTTTT
>TRBV5-1|-|-|TRBJ2-2
CASSLVEKHTGELFF
TGCGCCAGCAGCTTGGTGGAGAAACACACCGGGGAGCTGTTTTTT
>TRBV28|-|-|TRBJ1-2
CASSTQYGYTF
TGTGCCAGCAGTACTCAATATGGCTACACCTTC
>TRBV25-1|-|-|TRBJ1-4
CASSDTGFEKLFF
TGTGCCAGCAGTGATACAGGGTTTGAAAAACTGTTTTTT
>TRBV19|-|-|TRBJ2-5
CASSTKTGLRETQYF
TGTGCCAGTAGTACAAAGACAGGTTTGAGGGAGACCCAGTACTTC
>TRBV19|-|TRBD1|TRBJ1-2
CASSKTGYDGYTF
TGTGCCAGTAGTAAGACAGGGTACGATGGCTACACCTTC
>TRBV6-4|once|TRBD1|TRBJ2-7
CARVRDREGRGLYEQYF
TGTGCCAGGGTCCGGGACAGGGAGGGCCGGGGGCTCTACGAGCAGTACTTC
>TRBV4-1|-|-|TRBJ1-6
CASSHGVSIIHRALHF
TGCGCCAGCAGCCACGGAGTGTCTATAATTCACCGGGCCCTCCACTTT
>TRBV2|-|TRBD1|TRBJ1-1
CASSLDRGGEAFF
TGTGCCAGCAGTTTGGACAGGGGTGGTGAAGCTTTCTTT
>TRBV18|-|-|TRBJ2-3
CASSPRSGQTDTQYF
TGTGCCAGCTCACCGCGGAGCGGGCAAACAGATACGCAGTATTTT
>TRBV24-1|-|TRBD1|TRBJ2-1
CATRDRANEQFF
TGTGCCACCAGGGACAGGGCCAATGAGCAGTTCTTC
>TRBV19|-|-|TRBJ2-7
CASTDNYEQYF
TGTGCCAGTACGGACAACTACGAGCAGTACTTC